The clone carrying this TCR beta chain was counted a single time. The entry originates in a study of blood T cell repertoires in COVID-19. The germline gives CDR1 MNHEY, CDR2 SVGAGI. With 6 bases clipped from V and 7 bases from J, the junction kept 7 bases outside the gene matches. The CDR3 totals 13 residues. In the authors' workflow: Counts of nucleated cells, estimated from reference gene primer amplification, were obtained. The protocol was immunoSEQ multiplex PCR, while the TCRdb copy is restricted to in-frame clones and leaves out a portion. From that table come the V and J calls and clone size; the DNA was used to work out D and trimming. The table lists around 95,000 clones, about 77% of them singletons.

The TCR sequence derives from a woman between 65 and 79 years old with acute or convalescent COVID-19. This chain uses TRBV6-5 with TRBJ1-2; TRBD1 matches at 8 bases. The sequencing input was peripheral blood. The CDR3 spells CASSRGQGRGYTF. The CDR3 DNA follows: TGTGCCAGCAGCCGAGGACAGGGACGTGGCTACACCTTC.